This is a list of T cell receptor beta chains from one sample in a study of blood T cell repertoires in COVID-19. Libraries were prepared by immunoSEQ multiplex PCR; TCRdb keeps only in-frame clonotypes and omits some of them. The sample yields roughly 410,000 clones, approximately 90% seen once. The sample consisted of peripheral blood. These TCRs come from a woman in her forties with COVID-19, enrolled during active disease. CDR3s include the opening cysteine and the closing phenylalanine or tryptophan. D genes are given only for firm matches. Clone size, where shown, is once, few, many, or a class for clones that have expanded.

abundance	v_gene	d_gene	j_gene	CDR3nt	CDR3aa
-	TRBV7-9	-	TRBJ1-6	TGTGCCAGCAGCGCGCGGGGGGTTTCACCCCTCCACTTT	CASSARGVSPLHF
-	TRBV25-1	TRBD1	TRBJ1-6	TGTGCCAGCAGTGAATCTCTCAACAGGGGGGATTCACCCCTCCACTTT	CASSESLNRGDSPLHF
few	TRBV7-2	TRBD1	TRBJ2-7	TGTGCCAGCAGCTTAAGGGGGTCAGGGGGCGAGCAGTACTTC	CASSLRGSGGEQYF
-	TRBV3-1/TRBV3-2	-	TRBJ1-1	TGTGCCAGCAGCCAAGATGAGGCAGAAGCTTTCTTT	CASSQDEAEAFF
few	TRBV7-9	-	TRBJ1-6	TGTGCCAGCAGCTTAATCGGACTAAAGTCACCCCTCCACTTT	CASSLIGLKSPLHF
-	TRBV2	-	TRBJ1-5	TGTGCCAGCAGTGACCAGGGGAATCAGCCCCAGCATTTT	CASSDQGNQPQHF
-	TRBV3-1/TRBV3-2	-	TRBJ1-6	TGTGCCAGCAGCCCTCAGGGTCGAGATTCACCCCTCCACTTT	CASSPQGRDSPLHF
-	TRBV29-1	-	TRBJ1-2	TGCAGCGTTGCCGCGAGTACTAACTATGGCTACACCTTC	CSVAASTNYGYTF
-	TRBV7-8	-	TRBJ1-1	TGTGCCAGCAGCCGAGGCGCGGGGATGGACACTGAAGCTTTCTTT	CASSRGAGMDTEAFF
-	TRBV6-2/TRBV6-3	-	TRBJ2-7	TGTGCCAGCAGTTACGGAGGGGAGCAGTACTTC	CASSYGGEQYF
-	TRBV5-1	-	TRBJ2-3	TGCGCCAGCAGCTTGCTGGGCGCAGATACGCAGTATTTT	CASSLLGADTQYF
-	TRBV5-5	-	TRBJ2-7	TGTGCCAGCAGCTTGGGATTGGCGGCCAAGTACGAGCAGTACTTC	CASSLGLAAKYEQYF
-	TRBV19	TRBD1	TRBJ1-4	TGTGCCAGTAGTACCGGGACAGCTAATGAAAAACTGTTTTTT	CASSTGTANEKLFF
-	TRBV21-1	-	TRBJ1-2	TGTGCCAGCAGTACGAGGTTTCGGGATGGCTACACCTTC	CASSTRFRDGYTF
-	TRBV7-9	TRBD1	TRBJ1-1	TGTGCCAGCAGCTCCCGACAGGGGGCGAACACTGAAGCTTTCTTT	CASSSRQGANTEAFF
-	TRBV5-4	TRBD2	TRBJ2-7	TGTGCCAGCAGCTTAGCCGGGACTACCCCCTACGAGCAGTACTTC	CASSLAGTTPYEQYF
-	TRBV7-2	TRBD2	TRBJ2-3	TGTGCCAGCAGCAACAGACTAGCGGGGGGGCAAGGGGATACGCAGTATTTT	CASSNRLAGGQGDTQYF
-	TRBV18	-	TRBJ2-7	TGTGCCAGCTCCCCACGCGGTTACGAGCAGTACTTC	CASSPRGYEQYF
once	TRBV5-6	-	TRBJ1-2	TGTGCCAGCAGCTTGGGGACTAGGTACACCTTC	CASSLGTRYTF
-	TRBV12-5	TRBD2	TRBJ2-7	TGTGCTAGTGGTTTGGTACTGGCTAGCGGGGCCTACGAGCAGTACTTC	CASGLVLASGAYEQYF
-	TRBV6-5	TRBD1	TRBJ1-1	TGTGCCAGCAGTTATGGACAGGGGTGGACTGAAGCTTTCTTT	CASSYGQGWTEAFF
-	TRBV7-9	-	TRBJ1-1	TGTGCCAGCAGCTTAGGCGGGGCGCCCGGCACTGAAGCTTTCTTT	CASSLGGAPGTEAFF
few	TRBV4-3	-	TRBJ2-7	TGCGCCAGCAGCCAAGGGGTGACTAGTCCCGCCGAGCAGTACTTC	CASSQGVTSPAEQYF
once	TRBV6-4	TRBD2	TRBJ2-1	TGTGCCAGCAGTGACTCTAGCGGGGGCATTAATGAGCAGTTCTTC	CASSDSSGGINEQFF
-	TRBV28	-	TRBJ1-6	TGTGCCAGCAGGGGGTCTGGGGACTCCGAGGCCCTCCACTTT	CASRGSGDSEALHF
-	TRBV9	-	TRBJ1-5	TGTGCCAGCAGCGTAGAGGCCGGGGATAATCAGCCCCAGCATTTT	CASSVEAGDNQPQHF
few	TRBV30	-	TRBJ1-3	TGTGCCTGGAGTTACCCCCCAGGGCCTGGAAACACCATATATTTT	CAWSYPPGPGNTIYF
-	TRBV28	-	TRBJ1-6	TGTGCCAGCAGCCATGGAGGGGAGGACTCACCCCTCCACTTT	CASSHGGEDSPLHF
once	TRBV28	TRBD2	TRBJ2-1	TGTGCCAGCAGTTTAGGCGGGGGCTCCTACAATGAGCAGTTCTTC	CASSLGGGSYNEQFF
-	TRBV19	-	TRBJ2-7	TGTGCCAGTAGTATTCGGGACCCTCGCGGGGACTACGAGCAGTACTTC	CASSIRDPRGDYEQYF
-	TRBV19	-	TRBJ1-4	TGTGCCAGTAGTACTGGTTCGGATGAAAAACTGTTTTTT	CASSTGSDEKLFF
once	TRBV28	TRBD1	TRBJ1-5	TGTGCCAGCAGTTCGACAGGGGGTATCAATCAGCCCCAGCATTTT	CASSSTGGINQPQHF
-	TRBV7-9	TRBD1	TRBJ2-6	TGTGCCAGCAGCTTAGAGGGACAGGGGGTTTCCGGGGCCAACGTCCTGACTTTC	CASSLEGQGVSGANVLTF
-	TRBV19	-	TRBJ1-1	TGTGCCAGTAGTATACTCGGGAAGAACACTGAAGCTTTCTTT	CASSILGKNTEAFF
-	TRBV5-1	TRBD1	TRBJ2-1	TGCGCCAGCAGCTTGGTTCTGACAGGGGGCGATGAGCAGTTCTTC	CASSLVLTGGDEQFF
-	TRBV12-5	TRBD1	TRBJ1-1	TGTGCTAGTGGTAATGACAGGGCTGGCACTGAAGCTTTCTTT	CASGNDRAGTEAFF
-	TRBV18	-	TRBJ1-5	TGTGCCAGCTCCGCGGGGTTTAGCAATCAGCCCCAGCATTTT	CASSAGFSNQPQHF
-	TRBV7-9	-	TRBJ1-5	TGTGCCAGCTCAAACAAGGCGGAGGAAGCGGGCCCAGATCAGCCCCAGCATTTT	CASSNKAEEAGPDQPQHF
-	TRBV2	-	TRBJ1-1	TGTGCCAGCATGTACAGGGTCTCGAACACTGAAGCTTTCTTT	CASMYRVSNTEAFF
-	TRBV2	-	TRBJ1-1	TGTGCCAGCAGTGAAGCGGCGGTTTCGAACACTGAAGCTTTCTTT	CASSEAAVSNTEAFF
-	TRBV12-3/TRBV12-4	-	TRBJ1-5	TGTGCCAGCAGTTTTTCAGTGCAGCCCCAGCATTTT	CASSFSVQPQHF
once	TRBV9	TRBD1	TRBJ1-4	TGTGCCAGCAGCCCAGGAGGGGGCAACATCGGAAAACTGTTTTTT	CASSPGGGNIGKLFF
-	TRBV5-1	-	TRBJ2-1	TGCGCCAGCAGCTCCCCTAGCCTGTTGGGGAATGAGCAGTTCTTC	CASSSPSLLGNEQFF
-	TRBV6-6	TRBD1	TRBJ1-1	TGTGCCAGCAGTTACAGGCCCCAGGACAGGGCTGAAGCTTTCTTT	CASSYRPQDRAEAFF
-	TRBV27	TRBD1	TRBJ1-1	TGTGCCAGCACCGCCGGGACAGCGGCGACGTTAGCTTTCTTT	CASTAGTAATLAFF
-	TRBV5-4	-	TRBJ2-7	TGTGCCAGCATCGACAGCAAAGTCCCCTACGAGCAGTACTTC	CASIDSKVPYEQYF
-	TRBV6-5	TRBD1	TRBJ2-4	TGTGCCAGCAGTTACGGACAGGGGGAAAACATTCAGTACTTC	CASSYGQGENIQYF
-	TRBV7-8	-	TRBJ2-2	TGTGCCAGCAGTCCTCCGCTCCGAGCGCTGAACACCGGGGAGCTGTTTTTT	CASSPPLRALNTGELFF
-	TRBV29-1	TRBD1	TRBJ1-5	TGCAGCGTGAGGACAGGGGCGCAGCCCCAGCATTTT	CSVRTGAQPQHF
-	TRBV25-1	-	TRBJ1-2	TGTGCCAGCAGTGGCGTAAGATCTAACTATGGCTACACCTTC	CASSGVRSNYGYTF
-	TRBV11-2	-	TRBJ1-6	TGTGCCAGCAGCTGGTCACAGGGTTCACCCCTCCACTTT	CASSWSQGSPLHF
-	TRBV7-3	-	TRBJ2-3	TGTGCCAGCAGCCCTGGCACAGATACGCAGTATTTT	CASSPGTDTQYF
-	TRBV19	TRBD1	TRBJ2-3	TGTGCCAGTAGTCGGACAGGGGCAGGCACAGATACGCAGTATTTT	CASSRTGAGTDTQYF